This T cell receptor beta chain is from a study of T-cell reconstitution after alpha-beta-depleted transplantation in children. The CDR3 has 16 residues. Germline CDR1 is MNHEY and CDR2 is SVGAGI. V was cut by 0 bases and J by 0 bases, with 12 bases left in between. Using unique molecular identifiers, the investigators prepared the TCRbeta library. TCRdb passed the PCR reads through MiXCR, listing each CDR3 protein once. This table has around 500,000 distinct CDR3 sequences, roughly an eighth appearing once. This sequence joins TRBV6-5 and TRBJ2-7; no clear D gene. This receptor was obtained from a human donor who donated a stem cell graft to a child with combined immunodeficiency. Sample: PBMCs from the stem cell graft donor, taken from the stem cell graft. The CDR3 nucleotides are TGTGCCAGCAGTTACTCGACGTACCCCAGCTCCTACGAGCAGTACTTC. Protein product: CASSYSTYPSSYEQYF.